A selection of T cell receptor beta chains follows, all from one sample in a study of blood T cell repertoires in COVID-19. Clones were read by immunoSEQ multiplex PCR, and TCRdb kept only the in-frame ones, dropping some. Of some 270,000 clones listed, more than 85% are singletons. The material sequenced was peripheral blood. The receptors originated from a man under 40 with acute or convalescent COVID-19. Both conserved end residues are part of each CDR3.

v_gene,j_gene,len,CDR3aa
TRBV7-3,TRBJ1-1,13,CASSLLSNTEAFF
TRBV24-1,TRBJ2-1,24,CATSDSRKKGTSGKSPPKYNEQFF
TRBV28,TRBJ1-2,15,CASTAPRDRSYGYTF
TRBV7-9,TRBJ2-1,16,CASSPTLAGPYNEQFF
TRBV5-6,TRBJ2-7,12,CASSRRVYEQYF
TRBV12-5,TRBJ2-7,12,CASGQEVGEQYF
TRBV7-9,TRBJ2-1,19,CASSLAPGDSGRPLNEQFF
TRBV19,TRBJ2-1,16,CASSPSGLAVSNEQFF
TRBV27,TRBJ1-6,16,CASRRIASSYNSPLHF
TRBV3-1/TRBV3-2,TRBJ1-1,12,CASSHRATEAFF
TRBV27,TRBJ2-7,15,CASSFGGQGVYEQYF
TRBV6-5,TRBJ2-1,15,CASSYSTGKNNEQFF
TRBV30,TRBJ2-5,13,CALTRVGGETQYF
TRBV12-3/TRBV12-4,TRBJ1-2,13,CASSFGDRYGYTF
TRBV2,TRBJ1-5,15,CASSGALPTNQPQHF
TRBV7-3,TRBJ2-3,20,CASSLIGRLERGGLGDTQYF
TRBV19,TRBJ1-6,14,CASSYEGARSPLHF
TRBV19,TRBJ2-5,16,CASKPLGAGDGETQYF
TRBV18,TRBJ1-1,14,CASSRQGQNTEAFF
TRBV6-5,TRBJ1-2,13,CASSRQANYGYTF
TRBV4-1,TRBJ1-2,15,CASSQPSEGIYGYTF